These 4 T cell receptor beta chains came from one sample sequenced in a study of control samples from healthy donors and cancer patients. Sequencing used immunoSEQ multiplex PCR; TCRdb keeps in-frame clones, though not all of them. The sample has some 200,000 clones; roughly 89% are singletons. What was sequenced was blood. The receptor source for this set is a woman aged 30 to 39 in good health.

This clone was observed a few times. Other nucleotide sequences from this sample produce the same CDR3. The gene calls are TRBV5-1 and TRBJ1-1; D perhaps matches TRBD1 (5 bases). The CDR3 is made up of 13 amino acids. The germline gives CDR1 SGHRS, CDR2 YFSETQ. The V gene lost 2 bases and the J gene lost 1 base, with 6 bases spanning the gap. CDR3 sequence reads: CASSFGGNTEAFF. In nucleotides, the CDR3 is TGCGCCAGCAGCTTTGGGGGGAACACTGAAGCTTTCTTT.

DNA of the CDR3: TGTGCCACCAGTGATTGGACGAACACCGGGGAGCTGTTTTTT. Translating it yields CATSDWTNTGELFF. The rearrangement links TRBV24-1 to TRBJ2-2, with D unclear. This CDR3 comprises 14 residues. V was cut by 2 bases and J by 0 bases, with 3 bases left in between. Per the germline V gene, CDR1 is KGHDR and CDR2 is SFDVKD.

The V gene is TRBV18, the J gene TRBJ1-3, with 8 bases matching TRBD1. The CDR3 has 15 residues. V shed 3 bases and J 4 bases; nucleotides not matched to a gene: 5. In germline, CDR1 is KGHSH, CDR2 LQKENI. The CDR3 spells CASSPNRDRGNTIYF. DNA for the CDR3: TGTGCCAGCTCACCGAACCGGGACAGGGGAAACACCATATATTTT.

This chain uses TRBV2 with TRBJ1-3, with D perhaps matching TRBD1 (6 bases). Germline V gene lookup returns CDR1 SNHLY and CDR2 FYNNEI. The CDR3 covers 15 residues. V was pared by 7 bases and J by 1 base, with 14 bases between. The CDR3 region has the DNA TGTGCCAGCATTGCGAATACAGGGTCTGGAAACACCATATATTTT. Amino acids: CASIANTGSGNTIYF.